This T cell receptor beta chain was recorded in a study of blood T cell repertoires in COVID-19. Turning to the study itself: COVID-19 samples from acute and convalescent phases originated in the United States, Italy and Spain.

The CDR3 has 14 amino acids. Deletions cut 1 base from V and 0 bases from J, with 7 bases between. Germline CDR1 and CDR2: KGHSH and LQKENI. This clone was observed a handful of times. In assigning cohorts, the study relied on participant-reported clinical history. Methods used by the authors: Nucleated cell number was recorded as an estimate derived from reference gene primer amplification. Assay used: immunoSEQ multiplex PCR; TCRdb lists only in-frame clones, some missing. The V and J calls and the clone size are those of that table, but D and trimming were determined from the DNA. The sample carries approximately 220,000 clones, around 90% recorded once.

V is TRBV18 and J is TRBJ2-7; a weak D match, TRBD1 (5 bases). The source material was PBMCs or T cells enriched from blood (not recorded which). This TCR was sampled from a woman aged 25 to 45 with acute COVID-19. CDR3 DNA sequence: TGTGCCAGCTCACCACAACAGGACTCCTACGAGCAGTACTTC. This encodes CASSPQQDSYEQYF.